This TCR beta chain was retrieved from a study of regulatory T cells (dated by TCRdb to between 2018 and 2020). Background on the whole study: The study compared T-cell receptor beta repertoires of sorted regulatory, conventional CD4+ and CD8+ T cells between CD3G-deficient patients and healthy controls. General findings and caveats noted by the study authors: Enrichment for hydrophobic residues at CDR3 positions 6 and 7 was found in conventional CD4+ T cells from CD3G-deficient patients, suggesting more self-reactive specificities. Repertoires from patients had restricted unique TRB V-J pairs and skewed V and J gene usage, with the strongest effect in regulatory T cells.

The multiplex PCR used 52 forward TRBV primers and 13 reverse TRBJ primers, with assay-based and computational corrections for amplification bias. Rearranged TRB loci were amplified from genomic DNA by multiplex PCR within the immunoSEQ assay. TRB amplicons were sequenced using an Illumina HiSeq platform. The authors processed their data as follows. Custom algorithms error-filtered the raw sequences and aligned them to reference gene sequences, after which the immunoSEQ online tools were used for analysis. The frequencies of productive and nonproductive TRB rearrangements were evaluated among unique sequences as well as among total sequences. Hydrophobicity and amino acid composition of residues 6 and 7 within the TRB CDR3 were used to estimate the potential for self-reactivity. Groups were compared by t tests, Mann-Whitney tests or two-way ANOVA performed in Prism software. Imported from immuneACCESS, the table was reduced by TCRdb to in-frame sequences with V and J called. These copies leave out some clones; in studies compared against another copy, an unresolved V gene accounts for under half, and the cause of the remainder is not known. V, J and clone size derive from that table, while D and trimming were established from the DNA sequence. This sample lists under 45,000 clones; around 89% were detected once. More than 2% of the sample belongs to the ten largest clones.

All CD3G-deficient patients had evidence of autoimmunity, which was more severe in two of the patients. Patients ranged from 2 to 39 years of age at testing and had reduced naive and increased memory CD4+ and CD8+ T-cell proportions. CD4+ cells were FACS-sorted into CD25-high CD127-low regulatory T cells and CD25-low CD127-high conventional CD4+ T cells. Several individuals with CD3G deficiency were included in the patient group. An international network of physicians spanning the United States, Europe and Asia provided the patient samples and clinical data. Peripheral blood mononuclear cells were isolated by Ficoll density separation. Spanning cysteine to phenylalanine, the CDR3 consists of 15 amino acids. Only the CDR3 part of the read is kept: 45 bases, read in frame from the first base. CDR1 and CDR2, looked up from the germline V gene, are SGHRS and YFSETQ. V loses 0 bases of germline sequence and J loses 2 bases, and the interval between the two ends is 10 bases.

In the case of this clone: Its cognate antigen has yet to be identified. The input lacks base qualities; no much larger clone sits a single base away.

The chain uses TRBV5-1 and TRBJ2-3; the D gene could be either TRBD1 or TRBD2, each agreeing at 5 bases. This TCR was recovered from a young adult with CD3G deficiency. What was sequenced was conventional CD4+ T cells sorted from blood. The CDR3 protein is CASSLAVGATDTQYF. At the DNA level, the sequence is TGCGCCAGCAGCTTGGCCGTCGGGGCCACAGATACGCAGTATTTT.